This T cell receptor (beta chain) derives from a study of shared clonotypes between healthy human individuals (dated by TCRdb to about 2020). For the study in its entirety: The cohort included a few men and a couple of women between 18 and 49 years of age. For each donor, CD4 naive and CD4 memory were each given three plates, CD8 naive was given two plates, and CD8 memory was given one plate. Libraries were prepared and TCR repertoires were sequenced by different laboratories using diverse techniques, in order to increase sequencing depth and limit assay-specific biases. Between about 0.8 and 8.9 billion PBMCs per donor were obtained by leukapheresis. The study deeply sequenced blood TCR repertoires of five healthy adults to estimate repertoire size and the extent of clonotype sharing between individuals. General findings and caveats noted by the study authors: Estimated clonotype richness was generally larger for naive than for memory subsets. Pairwise subsampling led to the expectation that sequencing depth would affect the degree of clonotype sharing among donors. Sampling was limited to blood, and TCR repertoires in tissue likely differ from TCR repertoires in blood. Because the study included only a small number of donors, the genetic and exposure-history diversity represented was limited. Even with the large sequencing depth, rarefaction of the sorted-subset datasets indicated that sequencing was incomplete. Approximately 5% of naive CD4, 3.5% of naive CD8, about 2.4% of memory CD4, and roughly 0.4% of memory CD8 clonotypes were shared across a handful of donors. Clonotypes shared by all four sorted-subset donors showed higher generation probabilities than non-shared clonotypes.

CD8 naive samples were CD45RO-negative cells positively selected for CCR7, giving a CD45RA+CCR7+ population that excluded TemRA cells. The donors were healthy, HIV-negative adults who had no recently reported acute infections or vaccinations. All donors were Caucasian adults living in Nashville, Tennessee, USA. After blood collection by leukapheresis, PBMCs were isolated using Ficoll-Histopaque density gradient centrifugation and then cryopreserved in the vapor phase of liquid nitrogen. Analytical flow cytometry was used to check the purity and quantity of every magnetically sorted T cell population. Genomic DNA was isolated from each sorted fraction and quantified by UV absorbance on a Nanodrop 2000c. Using the deep immunoSEQ assay, multiplex PCR amplified TCR CDR3 regions from genomic DNA. Genomic DNA extracted from each cell subset was distributed evenly over all wells of several immunoSEQ 96-well plates, and each plate served as one replicate. For sorted subsets, about 200 ng genomic DNA, equal to about 30,000 T cell genomes, was loaded into each replicate PCR. The purified libraries were quantified using a Qubit 3.0 fluorometer, sized with a Bioanalyzer 2100, and then quantified again using the KAPA Library Quantification kit. Each immunoSEQ 96-well plate was sequenced on its own single-read 150-cycle Illumina NextSeq 550 flow cell. Per the source publication's procedure: Because the immunoSEQ output held only junctional sequences and lacked quality scores, the filtering could not match the filtering applied to full-length reads. To assign V/J genes and CDR3, sequences were annotated against IMGT germline references using PyIR, a Python wrapper for IgBLAST v1.9. Reads were filtered out if the reads had weak V/J assignments (E-value above 1e-6), no CDR3, stop codons, out-of-frame junctions, or ambiguous translated residues. V3J clonotypes were defined as sequences sharing the same inferred V gene, J gene, and CDR3 amino acid sequence. To compute the percentage overlap between repertoires, the number of shared unique clonotypes was divided by the size of the smaller repertoire. Richness of each repertoire was evaluated using RTK rarefaction, the Chao1 estimator, and Recon v2.1 estimates of unobserved clonotypes. Generation probabilities were computed with OLGA for all TCRbeta clonotypes obtained by the gDNA method from a few donors. TCRdb obtained this table from immuneACCESS and retained in-frame rearrangements with V and J assigned. These tables miss some clones; where compared with another copy, unresolved V genes account for less than half of the shortfall, and the remainder is unexplained. That table supplies the V and J calls and clone size; D and trimming were determined from the DNA. The sample table lists millions of clones, about 92% of them with a count of one. The top ten clones comprise 1.5% to 2% of the sample.

Turning to this clone: Its target antigen remains unknown. Base qualities are not at hand, and no much larger clone is one base apart.

The CDR3 measures 16 amino acids from cysteine to phenylalanine. The retained sequence is limited to the CDR3, 48 bases, with the frame set at the first base. Relative to germline, V is 1 base shorter and J is 4 bases shorter, with 13 bases between their ends. The germline V gene gives CDR1 as LGHNT and CDR2 as FRNRAP. The clonotype originates from a man between 18 and 29 years old in good health. Some clones in this sample may be carry-over from other donors' samples. Sequencing used naive CD8+ T cells from PBMCs. The cell subset or site tag for this specimen amounts to: CD45RA+CCR7+. The chain is encoded by TRBV12-5 joined to TRBJ2-2, and TRBD2 may be the D gene, going by 6 matching bases. The CDR3 loop reads CASGLARLGGTGELFF. The sequence in DNA is TGTGCTAGTGGTTTGGCTCGCCTCGGGGGCACCGGGGAGCTGTTTTTT.